These 16 T cell receptor beta chains share one sample of origin, sequenced in a study of CD8 T cell repertoires and HIV-1 epitope variants (dated by TCRdb to between 2020 and 2021). The antigens for these receptors are not known. Library creation used the immunoSEQ multiplex PCR assay. Here the immuneACCESS table is served through TCRdb, limited to in-frame sequences with V and J called. Missing clones are a known gap in these copies; in checked studies unresolved V genes cover under half, and the rest lacks a known reason. For this sample there are several thousand clones; 66% appear just once. The ten largest clones capture over 40% of the sample. Input material: cultured CD8+ T cells derived from PBMCs. The source is a male donor with HIV.

To note about this clone: It is unclear where the CDR3 begins or ends on the DNA, so no DNA is shown, and the CDR3 is as TCRdb lists it. CDR3 loop: CAWDFGAGELFF. The chain is built from TRBV30 and TRBJ2-2; TRBD2 was called by the table and not checked on the DNA. Inclusive of both ends, the CDR3 amounts to 12 amino acids. CDR1 is GTSNPN and CDR2 is SVGIG in the germline V gene (reference sequence).

The chain couples TRBV7-9 to TRBJ2-7, with D possibly TRBD1 on 6 matching bases. With 5 bases removed from V and 4 bases from J, the gap between germline ends came to 12 bases. Looked up from germline, CDR1 is SEHNR and CDR2 is FQNEAQ (reference sequence). This CDR3 contains 13 residues. The DNA for the CDR3 is TGTGCCAGCAGCCGTCAGGACAGTTACGAGCAGTACTTC. It specifies CASSRQDSYEQYF.

The chain links TRBV7-9 to TRBJ2-7; TRBD1 aligns across 7 bases. This CDR3 contains 15 residues. The V and J ends lost 5 bases and 0 bases, in that order; junction bases with no gene match: 7. CDR1 is SEHNR, CDR2 FQNEAQ, per germline (reference sequence). CDR3: CASSQFGTDSYEQYF. The CDR3 nucleotides read TGTGCCAGCAGCCAGTTTGGGACAGACTCCTACGAGCAGTACTTC.

The sample holds one count of this clone. One junction end disagrees with the germline gene, perhaps due to a read error. V usage is TRBV7-7 and J usage is TRBJ2-1, with a tentative D call TRBD2 (6 bases). Germline V gene lookup returns CDR1 SSHAT and CDR2 FNYEAQ (reference sequence). CDR3 length: 16 residues. The DNA of the CDR3 is TGTGCTAGCAGCTTAGAACCGGGAGCGAGCAACAATGAGCAGTTCTTC. It codes for CASSLEPGASNNEQFF.

The rearrangement joins TRBV21-1 to TRBJ2-5; TRBD1 reflects the table's D call only, with no check against the DNA. TRBV21-1 is an annotated pseudogene. The CDR3 extends over 19 amino acids. The CDR3 spells CASSKDGGTGGEGQETQYF. The CDR3 DNA is TGTGCCAGCAGCAAAGATGGCGGGACAGGGGGCGAGGGCCAAGAGACCCAGTACTTC.

J is TRBJ1-1 and V is TRBV4-3, with unresolved D. V shed 0 bases and J shed 1 base, with 6 bases lying between them. This CDR3 is 14 amino acids long. Germline V gives CDR1 LGHNA, CDR2 YSLEER. The CDR3 DNA follows: TGCGCCAGCAGCCAAGATCCGAAGAACACTGAAGCTTTCTTT. Its protein product is CASSQDPKNTEAFF.

J is TRBJ1-4 and V is TRBV5-1, with a possible D match to TRBD1 (5 bases). The CDR3 totals 14 residues. Looked up from germline, CDR1 is SGHRS and CDR2 is YFSETQ. Between the trimmed V and J ends, which lost 0 bases and 8 bases, there was a span of 11 bases. DNA for the CDR3: TGCGCCAGCAGCTTGGCCCAGGGTACCGAAAAACTGTTTTTT. This encodes CASSLAQGTEKLFF.

V is TRBV9 and J is TRBJ2-2, with 11 bases matching TRBD2. There are 17 residues in the CDR3. The V segment lost 0 bases and the J segment 5 bases; nucleotides outside the gene matches: 6. Germline CDR1 reads SGDLS; CDR2 reads YYNGEE. Here the CDR3 DNA reads TGTGCCAGCAGCGTAGACCCACTAGCGGGGGAAACCGGGGAGCTGTTTTTT. It encodes CASSVDPLAGETGELFF.

J is TRBJ2-1 and V is TRBV28; tentatively, D is TRBD1 (5 bases). Looked up from germline, CDR1 is MDHEN and CDR2 is SYDVKM. The CDR3 consists of 15 residues. V dropped 6 bases and J dropped 4 bases, with 16 bases sitting between them. The CDR3 bases are TGTGCCAGCAGACCTAGACAGCCTGATTACAATGAGCAGTTCTTC. Encoded protein: CASRPRQPDYNEQFF. Looking up the rest from reference TRBV28 and TRBJ2-1 gives the full variable domain: DVKVTQSSRYLVKRTGEKVFLECVQDMDHENMFWYRQDPGLGLRLIYFSYDVKMKEKGDIPEGYSVSREKKERFSLILESASTNQTSMYLCASRPRQPDYNEQFFGPGTRLTVL.

The chain is built from TRBV30 and TRBJ1-1; D gene unclear. The CDR3 runs 11 residues. Looked up from germline, CDR1 is GTSNPN and CDR2 is SVGIG (reference sequence). Trimming pared 8 bases from V and 5 bases from J, leaving 12 bases between. The CDR3 spells CAGWGGTEAFF. The CDR3 DNA reads as TGTGCCGGATGGGGAGGGACTGAAGCTTTCTTT.

The V and J genes are TRBV5-1 and TRBJ2-3; perhaps TRBD1 as D (6 bases). Trimming shortened V by 7 bases and J by 0 bases, and 12 bases separated the two germline ends. Germline loops: CDR1 SGHRS, CDR2 YFSETQ. This CDR3 comprises 14 residues. The CDR3 region is CASFWGPSTDTQYF. CDR3 DNA sequence: TGCGCCAGCTTCTGGGGGCCAAGCACAGATACGCAGTATTTT.

The chain couples TRBV5-4 to TRBJ1-6, with TRBD1 matching over 7 bases. Unmatched junction bases numbered 5, after V lost 0 bases and J lost 11 bases. CDR3 length equals 14 residues. Germline V gene sequence: CDR1 SGHNT, CDR2 YYREEE (reference sequence). The CDR3 loop reads CASSLGRGLTPLHF. CDR3 DNA: TGTGCCAGCAGCTTGGGGAGGGGGCTAACACCCCTCCACTTT.

The chain combines TRBV6-6 with TRBJ2-6; D gene unclear. CDR1 is MNHNY, CDR2 SVGAGI, per germline (reference sequence). Trimming pared 6 bases from V and 2 bases from J, leaving 5 bases between. There are 13 residues in the CDR3. CDR3 in DNA: TGTGCCAGCAGCATTGCTGGGGCCAACGTCCTGACTTTC. Translating it yields CASSIAGANVLTF.

The CDR3 DNA follows: TGTGCCAGCAGTTTATACCTAGCGGGGGGCTACGAGCAGTACTTC. It specifies CASSLYLAGGYEQYF. The V call is TRBV6-5, the J call TRBJ2-7; 11 positions match TRBD2. The CDR3 spans 15 residues. The V gene's germline CDR1 is MNHEY and CDR2 SVGAGI. V shed 4 bases, J shed 3 bases, and the junction held 5 bases outside the gene matches.

The chain employs TRBV19 and TRBJ2-1, with 11 bases matching TRBD2. Germline values: CDR1 LNHDA, CDR2 SQIVND (reference sequence). This CDR3 region has 16 residues. Trimming took 5 bases from V and 7 from J; bases not matched to a gene: 10. The CDR3, as DNA: TGTGCCAGTAGTGTGACCCCGGGACTAGCGGTGAATGAGCAGTTCTTC. This gives the protein CASSVTPGLAVNEQFF.

The chain couples TRBV5-1 to TRBJ2-2; 8 nucleotides agree with TRBD1. V lost 4 bases to trimming and J lost 6 bases; unmatched junction nucleotides: 8. The germline gives CDR1 SGHRS, CDR2 YFSETQ. The CDR3 runs 15 residues. CDR3 residues: CASSLTGGGAGELFF. CDR3 in DNA: TGCGCCAGCAGCCTTACAGGGGGAGGTGCCGGGGAGCTGTTTTTT.